This entry lists 20 T cell receptor beta chains sequenced from one sample in a study of shared clonotypes between healthy human individuals. The table came from immunoSEQ multiplex PCR; TCRdb's copy has only in-frame clones and leaves some out. The sample records 550,000 to 600,000 clones, around 77% being singletons. Sequencing was carried out using PBMCs. The receptors originated from a woman between 40 and 55 years old in good health. Some clones in this sample may be carry-over from other donors' samples.

This clone was recorded only once. This rearrangement joins TRBV4-3 to TRBJ2-7; 7 bases are shared with TRBD2. Germline assignment: CDR1 LGHNA and CDR2 YSLEER. V lost 0 bases, J lost 2 bases, and 10 bases stayed unmatched. CDR3 length: 17 amino acids. As DNA, the CDR3 is TGCGCCAGCAGCCAAGATCTAATGGTAGCGGGCCCCTACGAGCAGTACTTC. Amino acid sequence: CASSQDLMVAGPYEQYF.

This rearrangement joins TRBV27 to TRBJ1-1, with D maybe TRBD1 (5 bases). This CDR3 is built from 16 residues. Germline CDR1 reads MNHEY; CDR2 reads SMNVEV (reference sequence). Trimming stripped 6 bases from V and 1 base from J, with 18 bases between. The CDR3 reads CASSPWGDISNTEAFF. DNA for the CDR3: TGTGCCAGCAGCCCTTGGGGCGACATCTCGAACACTGAAGCTTTCTTT.

This sequence joins TRBV18 and TRBJ2-1; the match to TRBD2 covers 12 bases. Germline CDR1 reads KGHSH; CDR2 reads LQKENI. V lost 3 bases to trimming and J lost 6 bases; unmatched junction nucleotides: 6. The CDR3 runs to 16 residues. The DNA of the CDR3 is TGTGCCAGCTCACCTGGACTAGCGGGACCCACCAATGAGCAGTTCTTC. Residues: CASSPGLAGPTNEQFF. Combining the CDR3 with reference TRBV18 and TRBJ2-1 gives the whole variable domain NAGVMQNPRHLVRRRGQEARLRCSPMKGHSHVYWYRQLPEEGLKFMVYLQKENIIDESGMPKERFSAEFPKEGPSILRIQQVVRGDSAAYFCASSPGLAGPTNEQFFGPGTRLTVL.

The V call is TRBV6-1, the J call TRBJ2-2; 10 nucleotides agree with TRBD2. This CDR3 has 15 residues. Germline CDR1 reads MNHNS; CDR2 reads SASEGT. The V gene end was trimmed by 4 bases and the J gene end by 7 bases; junction bases not matched to a gene: 6. CDR3 DNA sequence: TGTGCCAGCAGTGGCCTAGCGGGAGTGGGCGGGGAGCTGTTTTTT. This codes for CASSGLAGVGGELFF.

As concerns this clone: Other DNA sequences in the sample encode the same CDR3. V usage is TRBV9 and J usage is TRBJ2-7; no clear D gene. V dropped 4 bases and J dropped 4 bases, with 12 bases sitting between them. This CDR3 contains 13 residues. Germline loops: CDR1 SGDLS, CDR2 YYNGEE. Here the CDR3 DNA reads TGTGCCAGCAGCCCTAGGGATGGTTACGAGCAGTACTTC. Amino acid sequence: CASSPRDGYEQYF.

The CDR3 DNA sequence: TGTGCCAGCAGCGTGCAAGCGGGAGGATACAATGAGCAGTTCTTC. This codes for CASSVQAGGYNEQFF. V and J are TRBV11-3 and TRBJ2-1; 9 nucleotides agree with TRBD2. CDR1 and CDR2 (germline): SGHNT, YENEEA. V trimming: 5 bases; J trimming: 4 bases; junction bases outside the gene matches: 6. The CDR3 loop spans 15 amino acids.

For this clone: Other nucleotide sequences in the sample specify the same CDR3. The chain combines TRBV18 with TRBJ2-1; 9 positions match TRBD2. Germline V lookup: CDR1 KGHSH, CDR2 LQKENI. This CDR3 comprises 15 residues. Germline trimming cut 3 bases from V and 4 bases from J; bases unmatched to any gene: 4. CDR3 sequence (DNA): TGTGCCAGCTCACCGACTAGCGGACATTACAATGAGCAGTTCTTC. Protein: CASSPTSGHYNEQFF. The whole variable domain, filled in from reference TRBV18 and TRBJ2-1, reads NAGVMQNPRHLVRRRGQEARLRCSPMKGHSHVYWYRQLPEEGLKFMVYLQKENIIDESGMPKERFSAEFPKEGPSILRIQQVVRGDSAAYFCASSPTSGHYNEQFFGPGTRLTVL.

The genes are TRBV25-1 and TRBJ1-5; 7 nucleotides align to TRBD1. The CDR3 contains 16 residues. The germline CDR1 and CDR2 sequences are MGHDK and SYGVNS. J lost 0 bases, V lost 5 bases, and 7 bases had no gene match. CDR3 nucleotides: TGTGCCAGCAGTCCCCGGGAGGGGGCTAGCAATCAGCCCCAGCATTTT. Translated: CASSPREGASNQPQHF.

The chain has TRBV18 and TRBJ2-3; 7 bases are shared with TRBD2. V shed 5 bases and J 6 bases; nucleotides not matched to a gene: 8. Germline values: CDR1 KGHSH, CDR2 LQKENI. The CDR3 is 14 residues long. The CDR3 sequence is CASSATSSDDTQYF. The CDR3 DNA follows: TGTGCCAGCTCAGCGACTAGCTCGGATGATACGCAGTATTTT.

V and J are TRBV10-2 and TRBJ2-7, with a possible D match to TRBD2 (6 bases). Germline CDR1 WSHSY, CDR2 SAAADI. V was cut by 2 bases and J by 3 bases, with 14 bases left in between. This CDR3 is 15 amino acids long. Here the CDR3 reads CASSEGRELLYEQYF. The CDR3 region has the DNA TGCGCCAGCAGTGAGGGGCGGGAACTCCTCTACGAGCAGTACTTC.

The chain combines TRBV28 with TRBJ2-4; weak D call: TRBD1 (5 bases). This CDR3 has 13 amino acids. Germline V gene lookup returns CDR1 MDHEN and CDR2 SYDVKM. V was pared by 2 bases and J by 8 bases, with 10 bases between. Here the CDR3 DNA reads TGTGCCAGCAGTTTAGTACAGACAGACATTCAGTACTTC. It specifies CASSLVQTDIQYF.

V usage is TRBV18 and J usage is TRBJ2-2; the D is unclear. The V and J ends lost 6 bases and 6 bases respectively, with 14 bases between them. The V gene's germline CDR1 is KGHSH and CDR2 LQKENI. This CDR3 is 14 amino acids long. The CDR3: CASSRKAAPGELFF. For the CDR3, the DNA is TGTGCCAGCTCGCGTAAAGCAGCGCCCGGGGAGCTGTTTTTT.

V gene TRBV4-2 combines with J gene TRBJ2-2; the D call may be TRBD1 or TRBD2 (5 bases each). Trimming took off 0 bases at V and 5 bases at J, with 13 bases between the two ends. Germline V CDR1 and CDR2: LGHNA, YNFKEQ. The CDR3 spans 16 residues. CDR3 in amino acids: CASSQDIVGETGELFF. CDR3 sequence (DNA): TGTGCCAGCAGCCAAGACATTGTGGGGGAGACCGGGGAGCTGTTTTTT.

This chain connects TRBV7-6 to TRBJ2-2; 10 bases fit TRBD2. Germline V gene lookup returns CDR1 SGHVS and CDR2 FNYEAQ. The ends lost 4 bases at V and 1 base at J; junction bases unmatched: 3. The CDR3 loop spans 16 amino acids. The CDR3 region is CASSSVAGGNTGELFF. CDR3 coding DNA: TGTGCCAGCAGCTCCGTAGCGGGAGGGAACACCGGGGAGCTGTTTTTT.

The chain carries TRBV28 and TRBJ2-5, with D possibly called TRBD1 or TRBD2 (5 bases each). The CDR3 sequence is 13 residues long. CDR1 is MDHEN, CDR2 SYDVKM, per germline. V was shortened by 5 bases and J by 0 bases, with 7 bases between the two germline ends. The CDR3 region has the DNA TGTGCCAGCAGTGAGGGGTACCAAGAGACCCAGTACTTC. Translated, it gives CASSEGYQETQYF.

The rearrangement uses TRBV12-5 and TRBJ2-5, with D perhaps TRBD1 (5 bases). Trimming cost V 7 bases and J 7 bases, with 19 bases left between them. CDR1 is LGHNT and CDR2 is FRNRAP in the germline V gene. The CDR3 loop spans 14 amino acids. In DNA, the CDR3 is TGTGCTAGTGCTCCTTCGTGGGGCGTAGGGACCCAGTACTTC. Translating gives CASAPSWGVGTQYF.

The chain has TRBV28 and TRBJ2-3, with 8 positions matching TRBD2. Germline V CDR1 and CDR2: MDHEN, SYDVKM. V lost 4 bases, J lost 3 bases, and 12 bases stayed unmatched. The CDR3 runs to 17 residues. The CDR3 DNA follows: TGTGCCAGCAGTTCATTCGAGCTGGCGGGAGGAACAGATACGCAGTATTTT. Its protein product is CASSSFELAGGTDTQYF.

The CDR3 is CASSPSGYEQYF. The CDR3 DNA is TGTGCCAGCAGCCCATCAGGCTACGAGCAGTACTTC. The chain links TRBV7-9 to TRBJ2-7; D is undetermined. From germline, CDR1 is SEHNR and CDR2 FQNEAQ (reference sequence). V shed 5 bases and J shed 3 bases, with 8 bases lying between them. The CDR3 is 12 amino acids.

CDR3 region: CASSPGGLAGYSSYNEQFF. Here the CDR3 DNA reads TGTGCCAGCAGCCCAGGGGGGCTAGCGGGGTACAGCTCCTACAATGAGCAGTTCTTC. The chain combines TRBV5-4 with TRBJ2-1; 9 bases match TRBD2. This CDR3 comprises 19 residues. Germline V CDR1 and CDR2: SGHNT, YYREEE (reference sequence). V lost 4 bases, J lost 0 bases, and 14 bases stayed unmatched.

V gene TRBV7-9 combines with J gene TRBJ2-5, with 9 nucleotides matching TRBD1. With V trimmed by 1 base and J by 2 bases, 2 bases remained unmatched. CDR3 size: 15 residues. The V gene's germline CDR1 is SEHNR and CDR2 FQNEAQ (reference sequence). The CDR3 DNA reads as TGTGCCAGCAGCTTAGGGACAGGGGAGCAAGAGACCCAGTACTTC. Its protein is CASSLGTGEQETQYF.